The 12 T cell receptor beta chains in this list originate from one sample, sequenced in a study of prognosis after radiotherapy for stage I lung cancer (dated by TCRdb to about 2021). TCRdb lists the instrument as Illumina HiSeq 3000. The TCR beta CDR3 region was amplified from genomic DNA by two rounds of multiplex PCR. The first PCR round used primers specific to each TRBV and TRBJ gene, and the primer sequences were filed in Chinese patent CN105087789A. TCRdb reran the public reads through fastp at Q25 and MiXCR, keeping productive beta chains. Entries are consolidated by CDR3 protein sequence, retaining the most common genes and DNA. The sample has fewer than 40,000 distinct CDR3 sequences on record, about 31% of them singletons. 25% to 30% of the sample is held by the ten biggest clonotypes. The starting material was PBMCs, obtained before or after stereotactic body radiation therapy (not recorded which). The receptors stem from a donor of 50 years or more with non-small cell lung cancer.

This clonotype appeared many times. This chain connects TRBV24-1 to TRBJ2-5; TRBD2 matches at 10 bases. Germline V gene lookup returns CDR1 KGHDR and CDR2 SFDVKD. V trimming: 5 bases; J trimming: 0 bases; junction bases outside the gene matches: 5. This CDR3 is built from 16 residues. The DNA of the CDR3 is TGTGCCACCAGTGTCCGGACTAGCGGCGACCAAGAGACCCAGTACTTC. Translated: CATSVRTSGDQETQYF.

In its sample, this clonotype was seen many times. The rearrangement uses TRBV6-5 and TRBJ1-1; maybe TRBD1 (6 bases). V lost 4 bases and J lost 2, with 11 bases in between. The CDR3 length is 14 residues. CDR1 MNHEY and CDR2 SVGAGI come from the germline V gene. The CDR3 bases are TGTGCCAGCAGTTTCCGGACAGAAAACACTGAAGCTTTCTTT. This gives the protein CASSFRTENTEAFF.

The table lists this clonotype with many counts. The chain joins TRBV18 to TRBJ1-1, with 9 bases that match TRBD1. The V and J ends lost 2 bases and 5 bases, in that order; junction bases with no gene match: 9. CDR1 is KGHSH and CDR2 is LQKENI in the germline V gene. The CDR3 totals 16 residues. The CDR3 spells CASSPSQGAVGTEAFF. The CDR3 nucleotides are TGTGCCAGCTCACCATCACAGGGGGCTGTAGGGACTGAAGCTTTCTTT.

The CDR3 DNA is TGTGCCAGCAGAAGCGGGTCTAATAACTATGGCTACACCTTC. Translated: CASRSGSNNYGYTF. The V and J genes are TRBV25-1 and TRBJ1-2, with D hard to call. Trimming left V 6 bases short and J 1 base short, with 12 bases between. Germline loops: CDR1 MGHDK, CDR2 SYGVNS. The CDR3 runs to 14 residues.

A note on this clonotype: A far larger clone is a single base away, which makes a read error likely. This rearrangement joins TRBV7-9 to TRBJ2-3; D gene unclear. CDR3 length: 15 amino acids. Germline loops: CDR1 SEHNR, CDR2 FQNEAQ (reference sequence). The CDR3 DNA reads as TGTGCCAGCAGCCAGGCGACCTACGACACAGATACGCGGTATTTT. Protein sequence: CASSQATYDTDTRYF.

In the case of this clonotype: This likely reflects a read error, since a far larger clone is one base away. The chain recombines TRBV6-5 with TRBJ2-1, with D maybe TRBD1 (6 bases). Between the trimmed V and J ends, which lost 6 bases and 2 bases, there was a span of 17 bases. CDR3 size: 16 residues. Germline values: CDR1 MNHEY, CDR2 SVGAGI. In nucleotides, the CDR3 is TGTGCCAGCAGCCCCCTACAGGGTGAGGCCTACAATGAGCAGTTCTTC. This sequence encodes CASSPLQGEAYNEQFF.

This clonotype was recorded at least ten times. The rearrangement joins TRBV15 to TRBJ1-5; D unresolved. Trimming cost V 2 bases and J 6 bases, with 8 bases left between them. The CDR3 has 13 amino acids. Germline V gives CDR1 LNHNV, CDR2 YYDKDF (reference sequence). In DNA, the CDR3 is TGTGCCACCAGCAGACTGGGTGGTCAGCCCCAGCATTTT. Protein sequence: CATSRLGGQPQHF.

This clonotype was seen repeatedly, ten times or more. The V call is TRBV7-3, the J call TRBJ2-5; 11 nucleotides line up with TRBD2. CDR1 is SGHTA and CDR2 is FQGTGA in the germline V gene. The CDR3 is 15 amino acids. V gave up 4 bases and J gave up 1 base; unmatched junction bases: 2. The CDR3 loop is CASSWLAGGQETQYF. CDR3 coding DNA: TGTGCCAGCAGCTGGCTAGCGGGGGGCCAAGAGACCCAGTACTTC.

The sample holds many counts of this clonotype. The rearrangement links TRBV19 to TRBJ1-1; 7 nucleotides line up with TRBD1. CDR1 and CDR2 (germline): LNHDA, SQIVND (reference sequence). V dropped 7 bases and J dropped 7; count of bases not matched to a gene: 3. This CDR3 contains 11 residues. The DNA of the CDR3 is TGTGCCAGTATCCGGGACAGTGAAGCTTTCTTT. Translated, it gives CASIRDSEAFF.

With regard to this clonotype: Given a far larger clone just one base away, this is likely a sequencing read error. This chain joins TRBV6-5 and TRBJ1-2; D is unclear. This CDR3 contains 14 residues. The V end lost 7 bases, the J end lost 3 bases, and 15 bases lay between the germline ends. Per germline, CDR1 MNHEY and CDR2 SVGAGI. CDR3 sequence (DNA): TGTGCCAGCACCGAACCGTGGGCAGACTATGGCTACACCTTC. Its translation: CASTEPWADYGYTF.

A note on this clonotype: One base away lies a much larger clone, so this may be a sequencing read error. V and J are TRBV7-2 and TRBJ2-5; maybe TRBD2 (6 bases). The V end was cut by 4 bases, the J end by 5 bases, with 14 bases between. The germline CDR1 and CDR2 sequences are SGHTA and FQGNSA. The CDR3 contains 14 residues. CDR3 bases: TGTGCCAGCAGCTCTCAGGGACTCTCGGAGACCCAGTACTTC. Translation: CASSSQGLSETQYF.

This clonotype was detected many times. The chain employs TRBV28 and TRBJ1-2; D remains unclear. This CDR3 has 16 residues. Germline V gives CDR1 MDHEN, CDR2 SYDVKM. Between the trimmed V and J ends, which lost 2 bases and 4 bases, there was a span of 17 bases. DNA of the CDR3: TGTGCCAGCAGTTTAAGCGTTGCCTTCTCCTCCTATGGCTACACCTTC. As protein: CASSLSVAFSSYGYTF.